The entry below gives a single T cell receptor beta chain sequence along with its context. Naivety among CD8 cells was defined by CD45RO negativity and positive CCR7 selection, thereby excluding terminally differentiated effector memory CD45RA+ cells. Profiling relied on immunoSEQ multiplex PCR, and the TCRdb table lists in-frame clones only, not all of them. The sample holds around 1,900,000 clones, 85% to 95% seen once. The entry originates in a study of shared clonotypes between healthy human individuals. Sequencing input: naive CD8+ T cells from PBMCs. This receptor was identified in a man between 18 and 35 years old in good health. Some clones in this sample may be carry-over from other donors' samples.

CDR3 nucleotides: TGCAGCACCCTCTCGACTAGCGGGAGTACTGAGCAGTTCTTC. This gives the protein CSTLSTSGSTEQFF. The rearrangement uses TRBV29-1 and TRBJ2-1; TRBD2 agrees at 12 bases. Germline CDR1 is SQVTM and CDR2 is ANQGSEA. The V and J ends lost 8 bases and 9 bases, in that order; junction bases with no gene match: 11. The CDR3 sequence is 14 residues long.